These 2 T cell receptor beta chains were sequenced from one sample in a study of OX40 agonist ivuxolimab in advanced cancers. Profiling relied on immunoSEQ multiplex PCR, and the TCRdb table lists in-frame clones only, not all of them. The table shows 17,000 or so clones, with about nine tenths occurring only once. Here the sequenced sample was CD4+ or CD8+ T cells sorted from blood, taken in a trial of the OX40 agonist ivuxolimab. These receptors were collected from an adult with an advanced solid tumor such as melanoma, head and neck, liver or kidney cancer.

The chain carries TRBV5-8 and TRBJ1-5; TRBD1 agrees at 7 bases. The junction had 12 bases not matched to a gene; V was cut back by 4 bases and J by 5 bases. The CDR3 contains 16 residues. Per the germline V gene, CDR1 is SGHTS and CDR2 is YDEGEE. The CDR3 sequence is CASSVLGDSWDQPQHF. The CDR3 coding sequence is TGTGCCAGCAGCGTGTTGGGGGACAGCTGGGATCAGCCCCAGCATTTT.

This clone showed up just a few times. This sequence joins TRBV7-8 and TRBJ2-7; 8 bases fit TRBD1. The V gene's germline CDR1 is SGHVS and CDR2 FQNEAQ. CDR3 length equals 17 residues. Trimming took 0 bases from V and 2 from J; bases not matched to a gene: 9. CDR3 residues: CASSLAQGTGSPYEQYF. CDR3 nucleotides: TGTGCCAGCAGCTTAGCGCAAGGGACAGGATCACCCTACGAGCAGTACTTC. Full variable domain (rest looked up from reference TRBV7-8 and TRBJ2-7): GAGVSQSPRYKVAKRGQDVALRCDPISGHVSLFWYQQALGQGPEFLTYFQNEAQLDKSGLPSDRFFAERPEGSVSTLKIQRTQQEDSAVYLCASSLAQGTGSPYEQYFGPGTRLTVT.